The source of this T cell receptor beta chain is a study of response to subunit inactivated influenza vaccine. V gave up 6 bases and J gave up 2 bases; unmatched junction bases: 5. The V gene's germline CDR1 is SEHNR and CDR2 FQNEAQ (reference sequence). The length of the CDR3 is 14 residues. TCRdb re-analysed the RT-PCR reads in MiXCR, keeping a single row per CDR3 protein. The table includes 170,000 or so distinct CDR3 sequences, around 10% detected once. The receptor comes from a man between 50 and 70 years old who received an inactivated influenza vaccine. The V gene is TRBV7-9, the J gene TRBJ2-3, with 7 bases that match TRBD2. Material: CD8+ T cells sorted from PBMCs, obtained less than 30 months after vaccination. In DNA form, the CDR3 reads TGTGCCAGCAGAGGCCGGGACTACACAGATACGCAGTATTTT. This codes for CASRGRDYTDTQYF.